This TCR beta chain derives from a study of cytomegalovirus exposure and HLA in healthy donors. This clone appeared a single time. This CDR3 region has 14 residues. Trimming at V came to 1 base and at J to 6 bases, leaving 4 bases not matched to a gene. Germline values: CDR1 GTSNPN, CDR2 SVGIG (reference sequence). A multiplex PCR was run with 60 Vbeta primers and 13 Jbeta primers. Measured with immunoSEQ multiplex PCR; TCRdb has only the in-frame clones, and not every one. The sample has about 280,000 clones; approximately 90% are singletons. The chain is built from TRBV30 and TRBJ1-5; 9 positions agree with TRBD1. The sample was PBMCs. The origin of this receptor is a woman between 18 and 30 years old in good health and CMV-seronegative. CDR3 amino acids: CAWSADRGGQPQHF. The CDR3, as DNA: TGTGCCTGGAGTGCGGACAGGGGAGGTCAGCCCCAGCATTTT.